This T cell receptor (beta chain) was retrieved from a study of cytomegalovirus exposure and HLA in healthy donors. Overall study results and limits: CMV serostatus was the only recorded immune exposure for donors. The investigators catalogued 150 or so TCR beta chains as cytomegalovirus-associated. Most CMV-associated TCR beta chains appeared HLA-restricted in a later analysis.

Of note for this clone: Its antigen is unknown.

Primers: 60 Vbeta forward and 13 Jbeta reverse. Under the authors' procedure: Later work found 65 million to 85 million unique TCR beta chains, with around 10 million shared. Produced via immunoSEQ multiplex PCR; TCRdb's table is partial and in-frame only. The DNA gave D and trimming, while V, J and clone size come from that table. The table includes 100,000 to 130,000 clones, under 80% detected once. The V end lost 0 bases, the J end lost 0 bases, and 15 bases lay between the germline ends. Germline V CDR1 and CDR2: GTSNPN, SVGIG (reference sequence). This CDR3 is built from 17 residues. The rearrangement links TRBV30 to TRBJ1-3; weak D call: TRBD1 (5 bases). The clonotype comes from a middle-aged woman in good health and CMV-seropositive. The specimen sequenced was PBMCs. Written as DNA, the CDR3 is TGTGCCTGGAGTGTACAGGTCTCTGGGGCCTCTGGAAACACCATATATTTT. It encodes CAWSVQVSGASGNTIYF.